These 17 T cell receptor gamma chains came from one sample sequenced in a study of human gamma delta and Vdelta1 T cells (dated by TCRdb to the late 2010s). Library method: PCR. The run used an Illumina MiSeq. Clones were re-identified by TCRdb from the public reads with CATT, and rows with the same DNA were merged. In all, the sample holds about 3,900 gamma-chain clones, and around 15% of those were seen once. In total, the top ten clones hold roughly 6.3% of the sample. No antigens are known for them. The sequencing sample was made of Vdelta1 gamma-delta T cells from blood grown in culture (DOT cells). The cell subset or site label corresponds to: Delta One T cells, in vitro expanded/differentiated Vd1+ gamma-delta T cells. The receptors here all came from a human donor in good health.

In regard to this clone: A much larger clone is a single base away; this may be a read error. The J gene is TRGJ1 or TRGJ2, the V gene TRGV4. The CDR3 is 11 residues long. Germline values: CDR1 EGSTGY, CDR2 YDSYTSSV. CDR3 DNA sequence: TGTGCCTCCTGGTCAAAGGATAAGAAACTCTTT. It encodes CASWSKDKKLF.

The chain links TRGV8 to TRGJ1 or TRGJ2. With 0 bases clipped from V and 4 bases from J, the junction kept 9 bases outside the gene matches. CDR1 is VENAVY and CDR2 is YDSYNSRV in the germline V gene. The CDR3 extends over 15 amino acids. CDR3 protein: CATWDRGGGYYKKLF. CDR3 coding DNA: TGTGCCACCTGGGATAGGGGGGGTGGATATTATAAGAAACTCTTT.

There are a few counts of this clone. This chain uses TRGV2 with TRGJ1 or TRGJ2. This CDR3 is 14 amino acids long. V trimming: 1 base; J trimming: 2 bases; junction bases outside the gene matches: 5. Looked up from germline, CDR1 is EGSNGY and CDR2 is YDSYNSKV. DNA of the CDR3: TGTGCCACCTGGGACGGTCCGGATTATTATAAGAAACTCTTT. Encoded protein: CATWDGPDYYKKLF.

This clone came up a few times. The chain recombines TRGV3 with TRGJ1 or TRGJ2. The CDR3 has 18 residues. Germline V CDR1 and CDR2: VTNTFY, YDVSTARD (reference sequence). V lost 0 bases and J lost 9; bases outside the gene matches: 23. The CDR3 DNA reads TGTGCCACCTGGGACAGGCCCCCCCGATCTAAGGGGGGCGGTAAGAAACTCTTT. This translates into CATWDRPPRSKGGGKKLF.

Concerning this clone itself: A clone one base away is much larger, so this may be a read error. This sequence joins TRGV2 and TRGJ1 or TRGJ2. The V gene's germline CDR1 is EGSNGY and CDR2 YDSYNSKV. This CDR3 comprises 11 residues. Unmatched junction bases numbered 3, after V lost 4 bases and J lost 6 bases. CDR3 residues: CATWESYKKLF. Here the CDR3 DNA reads TGTGCCACCTGGGAGAGTTATAAGAAACTCTTT.

This clone was seen more than once but under ten times. The chain combines TRGV4 with TRGJ1 or TRGJ2. From germline, CDR1 is EGSTGY and CDR2 YDSYTSSV. This CDR3 has 11 amino acids. The V gene end was trimmed by 2 bases and the J gene end by 8 bases; junction bases not matched to a gene: 3. In DNA form, the CDR3 reads TGTGCCACCTGGGATGTCAATAAGAAACTCTTT. Its translation is CATWDVNKKLF.

This clone turned up a few times. The chain couples TRGV5 to TRGJ1 or TRGJ2. The CDR3 is made up of 14 amino acids. V lost 1 base to trimming and J lost 2 bases; unmatched junction nucleotides: 5. Germline CDR1 and CDR2: VINAFY and YDVSNSKD. In nucleotides, the CDR3 is TGTGCCACCTGGGACAGAAACGATTATTATAAGAAACTCTTT. This encodes CATWDRNDYYKKLF.

The V and J genes are TRGV3 and TRGJ1 or TRGJ2. Germline-derived CDR1 and CDR2 are VTNTFY and YDVSTARD (reference sequence). V shed 3 bases and J 7 bases; nucleotides not matched to a gene: 9. The CDR3 length is 13 residues. In DNA, the CDR3 is TGTGCCACCTGGGACGGATTGGGGTATAAGAAACTCTTT. Protein sequence: CATWDGLGYKKLF.

This clone has just a few counts. The chain joins TRGV2 to TRGJP2. The trim removed 0 bases at V and 6 bases at J, leaving 13 bases unmatched. Per the germline V gene, CDR1 is EGSNGY and CDR2 is YDSYNSKV. CDR3 length equals 17 residues. For the CDR3, the DNA is TGTGCCACCTGGGACGGGCATTTTAGTGGTGGTGATTGGATCAAGACGTTT. It is translated as CATWDGHFSGGDWIKTF.

Turning to this clone: This may be a read error: a much more frequent sequence differs by one nucleotide. V usage is TRGV4 and J usage is TRGJ1 or TRGJ2. The J segment lost 0 bases and the V segment lost 0 bases, leaving 2 bases of the junction unmatched. CDR3 length: 14 residues. Germline V gene lookup returns CDR1 EGSTGY and CDR2 YDSYTSSV. Here the CDR3 DNA reads TGTGCCACCTGGGATGGGATGAATTATTATAAGAAACTCTTT. Translation: CATWDGMNYYKKLF.

The genes are TRGV9 and TRGJ1 or TRGJ2. Germline V gives CDR1 GITISATS, CDR2 ISYDGTV (reference sequence). The CDR3 length is 16 residues. J was trimmed by 0 bases and V by 4 bases; bases with no gene match: 12. CDR3 nucleotides: TGTGCCTTGTGGGACGTGGGCACGGAGAATTATTATAAGAAACTCTTT. It encodes CALWDVGTENYYKKLF.

The chain uses TRGV3 and TRGJ1 or TRGJ2. V gave up 3 bases and J gave up 9 bases; unmatched junction bases: 5. This CDR3 has 11 residues. CDR1 and CDR2 (germline): VTNTFY, YDVSTARD (reference sequence). In DNA, the CDR3 is TGTGCCACCTGGGACGCTAGTAAGAAACTCTTT. Translation: CATWDASKKLF.

Only a few counts were recorded for this clone. A much larger clone sits a single nucleotide away, making a read error possible. The V call is TRGV9, the J call TRGJ1 or TRGJ2. J gave up 0 bases and V 5 bases, and 4 bases lay outside the gene matches. This CDR3 is built from 13 residues. The germline V gene has CDR1 GITISATS and CDR2 ISYDGTV (reference sequence). Here the CDR3 reads CALWGANYYKKLF. CDR3 in DNA: TGTGCCTTGTGGGGGGCGAATTATTATAAGAAACTCTTT.

This clone was observed a handful of times. The J gene is TRGJ1 or TRGJ2, the V gene TRGV3. V was pared by 2 bases and J by 7 bases, with 14 bases of the junction left unmatched. Germline V CDR1 and CDR2: VTNTFY, YDVSTARD (reference sequence). The CDR3 loop spans 15 amino acids. The CDR3 loop is CATWDTPPAGYKKLF. The CDR3 nucleotides are TGTGCCACCTGGGACACCCCCCCGGCGGGGTATAAGAAACTCTTT.

This clone was recorded only once. This may be a read error, as it is one base from a much larger clone. Other DNA variants within this sample encode the same CDR3. The rearrangement joins TRGV3 to TRGJP2. Unmatched junction bases numbered 17, after V lost 1 base and J lost 0 bases. The CDR3 is made up of 20 amino acids. Germline V CDR1 and CDR2: VTNTFY, YDVSTARD (reference sequence). The CDR3 sequence is CATWDRPELGSDSSDWIKTF. CDR3 DNA: TGTGCCACCTGGGACAGACCTGAACTTGGGAGCGATAGTAGTGATTGGATCAAGACGTTT.

This chain links TRGV2 with TRGJ1 or TRGJ2. Germline trimming cut 2 bases from V and 5 bases from J; bases unmatched to any gene: 9. The CDR3 extends over 14 amino acids. Germline V lookup: CDR1 EGSNGY, CDR2 YDSYNSKV. CDR3 DNA sequence: TGTGCCACCTGGGACGATCGGGAGGATTATAAGAAACTCTTT. This sequence encodes CATWDDREDYKKLF.

This clone appeared a few times. The chain uses TRGV5 and TRGJ1 or TRGJ2. CDR3 length: 14 residues. J was trimmed by 0 bases and V by 3 bases; bases with no gene match: 5. Germline CDR1 is VINAFY and CDR2 is YDVSNSKD. As DNA, the CDR3 is TGTGCCACCTGGGACCGATCGAATTATTATAAGAAACTCTTT. Translated, it gives CATWDRSNYYKKLF.